The following is a TCR beta chain sequence with its context. These data come from a study of blood T cells in healthy people across ages. Study overall: About one barcoded beta molecule per two T cells was the capture yield of template switching.

It was with a sample-barcoded 5' primer and a J-beta primer mix that a second PCR of roughly 6 to 11 cycles was run. Each cDNA was tagged by a template-switch adaptor containing 12 random nucleotides. One entry per CDR3 protein results from TCRdb running MiXCR on the 5' RACE reads. Here the sample spans hundreds of thousands of distinct CDR3 sequences, about 52% being singletons. Germline CDR1 reads SGHRS; CDR2 reads YFSETQ. The CDR3 loop spans 15 amino acids. The V segment lost 0 bases and the J segment 4 bases; nucleotides outside the gene matches: 6. The source material was blood. J is TRBJ2-7 and V is TRBV5-1, with 8 nucleotides matching TRBD1. The source of this sequence is a woman aged 55-70 years in good health. The CDR3 coding sequence is TGCGCCAGCAGCTTGGCACGACAGGGGACATACGAGCAGTACTTC. It encodes CASSLARQGTYEQYF. The whole variable domain, remainder taken from reference TRBV5-1 and TRBJ2-7, is KAGVTQTPRYLIKTRGQQVTLSCSPISGHRSVSWYQQTPGQGLQFLFEYFSETQRNKGNFPGRFSGRQFSNSRSEMNVSTLELGDSALYLCASSLARQGTYEQYFGPGTRLTVT.